A single sample is the source of the 19 T cell receptor beta chains below, sequenced in a study of T cells in Graves' hyperthyroidism and ophthalmopathy. What was amplified from RNA transcripts were TCR beta CDR3 regions. HTBI primers were the set used in a first-round RT-PCR of the TCR CDR3. TCRdb re-called the multiplex PCR reads through MiXCR, storing one row per CDR3 protein. The sample includes about 350,000 distinct CDR3 sequences, nearly 15% of them seen just once. The specimen sequenced was blood. These receptors all come from a woman aged 60-70 years with Graves' ophthalmopathy.

This clonotype was picked up many times. The CDR3 reads CASRRTGSTGELFF. CDR3 bases: TGTGCCAGCAGACGAACCGGGAGCACCGGGGAGCTGTTTTTT. The chain couples TRBV7-8 to TRBJ2-2, with D possibly being TRBD2 (6 bases). This CDR3 has 14 amino acids. The V gene's germline CDR1 is SGHVS and CDR2 FQNEAQ. V lost 6 bases and J lost 4, with 12 bases in between.

Regarding this clonotype: In this CDR3 the conserved last residue, phenylalanine or tryptophan, is missing, so a read error is likely. As DNA, the CDR3 is TGTGCCAGCAGTTTAGGCTACCTACAAGAGACCCAGTACTCC. Protein product: CASSLGYLQETQYS. The rearrangement uses TRBV27 and TRBJ2-5; D gene uncertain. CDR1 and CDR2 from the germline V gene are MNHEY and SMNVEV (reference sequence). The CDR3 extends over 14 amino acids. V was shortened by 2 bases and J by 2 bases, with 9 bases between the two germline ends.

This clonotype appeared many times. The J gene is TRBJ1-5, the V gene TRBV19, with 7 bases that match TRBD1. The CDR3 runs 17 residues. The trim removed 4 bases at V and 5 bases at J, leaving 14 bases unmatched. From germline, CDR1 is LNHDA and CDR2 SQIVND (reference sequence). Written as DNA, the CDR3 is TGTGCCAGTAGTACCTACCGGGAAGGGGGCCGGTATCAGCCCCAGCATTTT. Translated, it gives CASSTYREGGRYQPQHF. Full variable domain (outside the CDR3, taken from reference TRBV19 and TRBJ1-5): DGGITQSPKYLFRKEGQNVTLSCEQNLNHDAMYWYRQDPGQGLRLIYYSQIVNDFQKGDIAEGYSVSREKKESFPLTVTSAQKNPTAFYLCASSTYREGGRYQPQHFGDGTRLSIL.

This clonotype was found many times. J is TRBJ2-1 and V is TRBV20-1; no clear D. Germline CDR1 and CDR2: DFQATT and SNEGSKA (reference sequence). Trimming cost V 6 bases and J 4 bases, with 16 bases left between them. The CDR3 runs to 14 residues. CDR3 sequence reads: CSALTPGAYNEQFF. The CDR3 coding sequence is TGCAGTGCCCTTACCCCCGGCGCATACAATGAGCAGTTCTTC.

This clonotype was detected many times. This sequence joins TRBV20-1 and TRBJ2-7, with 8 bases that match TRBD1. This CDR3 has 15 residues. Germline-derived CDR1 and CDR2 are DFQATT and SNEGSKA (reference sequence). V dropped 0 bases and J dropped 0; count of bases not matched to a gene: 4. The chain's CDR3 is CSARDFGQGSYEQYF. CDR3 nucleotides: TGCAGTGCTAGAGACTTCGGACAGGGCTCCTACGAGCAGTACTTC.

At least ten counts were recorded for this clonotype. The chain has TRBV6-5 and TRBJ2-1, with 7 bases fitting TRBD2. The CDR3 consists of 16 residues. V shed 2 bases, J shed 4 bases, and the junction held 8 bases outside the gene matches. Germline CDR1 MNHEY, CDR2 SVGAGI. CDR3 nucleotide sequence: TGTGCCAGCAGTTACGGCGGGACTACAGTTTACAATGAGCAGTTCTTC. As protein: CASSYGGTTVYNEQFF.

This clonotype was counted at least ten times. The chain uses TRBV9 and TRBJ1-5; D uncertain. The CDR3 has 15 amino acids. Trimming removed 0 bases from V and 6 bases from J, with 13 bases in between. The germline V gene encodes CDR1 SGDLS and CDR2 YYNGEE. CDR3 region: CASSVDGEGGQPQHF. CDR3 in DNA: TGTGCCAGCAGCGTAGATGGGGAGGGTGGTCAGCCCCAGCATTTT.

This clonotype showed up many times. The CDR3 protein is CASSYGSARANYGYTF. The CDR3 DNA is TGTGCCAGCAGTTACGGGTCCGCCAGAGCTAACTATGGCTACACCTTC. The chain combines TRBV6-2 or TRBV6-3 with TRBJ1-2; D is undetermined. This CDR3 contains 16 residues. CDR1 is MNHEY and CDR2 is SVGEGT in the germline V gene. The germline V and J ends were trimmed by 2 bases and 0 bases, with 13 bases remaining between them.

The J gene is TRBJ2-2, the V gene TRBV19; unclear D gene. The CDR3 is 15 residues long. V was clipped by 1 base and J by 3 bases, with 9 bases between them. The germline V gene encodes CDR1 LNHDA and CDR2 SQIVND (reference sequence). The CDR3 region is CASSIVGRYTGELFF. The CDR3 DNA reads as TGTGCCAGTAGTATAGTGGGCAGGTACACCGGGGAGCTGTTTTTT.

This clonotype was recorded many times. The V and J genes are TRBV27 and TRBJ2-1; 11 nucleotides match TRBD2. This CDR3 is 15 amino acids long. The V segment lost 6 bases and the J segment 5 bases; nucleotides outside the gene matches: 6. CDR1 MNHEY and CDR2 SMNVEV come from the germline V gene (reference sequence). As DNA, the CDR3 is TGTGCCAGCAGAATCGGGACTAGCGGACACAATGAGCAGTTCTTC. Protein sequence: CASRIGTSGHNEQFF.

This clonotype occurred many times. V usage is TRBV30 and J usage is TRBJ2-3; D possibly corresponds to TRBD2 (6 bases). CDR1 is GTSNPN, CDR2 SVGIG, per germline (reference sequence). The V gene lost 0 bases and the J gene lost 3 bases, with 10 bases spanning the gap. The CDR3 spans 14 residues. As DNA, the CDR3 is TGTGCCTGGAGTGTACTAGGGAGGACAGATACGCAGTATTTT. It specifies CAWSVLGRTDTQYF.

This chain uses TRBV20-1 with TRBJ2-5; D perhaps matches TRBD2 (6 bases). Trimming removed 6 bases at V and 5 bases at J, with 19 bases between. Germline V gives CDR1 DFQATT, CDR2 SNEGSKA (reference sequence). The CDR3 is 14 residues long. The CDR3 DNA reads TGCAGTGCCCCACCCTCCGGGGGTGGGGAGACCCAGTACTTC. Translating gives CSAPPSGGGETQYF.

Many counts were recorded for this clonotype. The chain joins TRBV12-3 or TRBV12-4 to TRBJ1-5; no reliable D call. The CDR3 covers 16 residues. Trimming stripped 2 bases from V and 2 bases from J, with 13 bases between. The CDR3 spells CASSLRPLVGNQPQHF. The CDR3 DNA sequence: TGTGCCAGCAGTTTAAGGCCCCTTGTGGGCAATCAGCCCCAGCATTTT.

Only a few counts were recorded for this clonotype. The chain carries TRBV9 and TRBJ2-3; TRBD2 is a possible D gene (5 bases). V lost 3 bases and J lost 0, with 14 bases in between. The CDR3 spans 16 residues. CDR1 SGDLS and CDR2 YYNGEE come from the germline V gene. CDR3 bases: TGTGCCAGCAGCGCCCGAGGAGCGGCTAGCACAGATACGCAGTATTTT. Protein sequence: CASSARGAASTDTQYF.

This clonotype occurred many times. DNA of the CDR3: TGTGCCAGCAGCTTCGGCGGGACGAACACCGGGGAGCTGTTTTTT. This encodes CASSFGGTNTGELFF. The chain links TRBV7-9 to TRBJ2-2; possibly TRBD2 for D (6 bases). Germline CDR1 and CDR2: SEHNR and FQNEAQ (reference sequence). This CDR3 is built from 15 residues. V lost 3 bases, J lost 0 bases, and 8 bases lay in between.

This clonotype was found many times. The J gene is TRBJ2-7, the V gene TRBV30; 9 bases fit TRBD1. The CDR3 sequence is 14 residues long. The germline CDR1 and CDR2 sequences are GTSNPN and SVGIG (reference sequence). V lost 5 bases, J lost 2 bases, and 7 bases stayed unmatched. The CDR3 nucleotides read TGTGCCTGGGAACCGGGACAGGGAACCTACGAGCAGTACTTC. It encodes CAWEPGQGTYEQYF.

This clonotype was found many times. The V and J genes are TRBV2 and TRBJ2-7, with D unclear. V was cut by 4 bases and J by 0 bases, with 7 bases left in between. The CDR3 extends over 13 amino acids. Per the germline V gene, CDR1 is SNHLY and CDR2 is FYNNEI. The CDR3 reads CASSGQPSYEQYF. The DNA for the CDR3 is TGTGCCAGCAGTGGGCAGCCCTCCTACGAGCAGTACTTC.

This clonotype has more than one count but fewer than ten. A read error may explain this, as a much larger clone is one base away. CDR3 nucleotides: TGTGCCAGCAGTTACTCGAGCCAGAGGGGGGGGCCCCAGCATTTT. As protein: CASSYSSQRGGPQHF. V usage is TRBV11-2 and J usage is TRBJ1-5; the D gene is possibly TRBD1 (6 bases). The CDR3 contains 15 residues. CDR1 is SGHAT and CDR2 is FQNNGV in the germline V gene. V gave up 6 bases and J gave up 9 bases, with 21 bases separating them.

At least ten counts were recorded for this clonotype. The CDR3 DNA reads as TGCAGTCACCGGGGGGAGCGGGAGTCTGTCAATGAGCAGTTCTTC. This translates into CSHRGERESVNEQFF. The rearrangement links TRBV20-1 to TRBJ2-1; 8 nucleotides match TRBD2. Per germline, CDR1 DFQATT and CDR2 SNEGSKA (reference sequence). This CDR3 has 15 residues. With V trimmed by 8 bases and J by 6 bases, 15 bases remained unmatched.